This T cell receptor beta chain derives from a study of blood T cells in healthy people across ages. Overall study findings and caveats: It was the long-lived donors that had more naive CD4+ cells and higher diversity than aged donors.

Turning to this clonotype: The antigen remains undetermined.

J was trimmed by 5 bases and V by 2 bases; bases with no gene match: 3. Germline CDR1 is SEHNR and CDR2 is FQNEAQ (reference sequence). The CDR3 has 14 amino acids. A sample-barcoded 5' primer and a J-beta primer mix were used in a second PCR of roughly 7 to 11 cycles. TCRdb re-analysed the 5' RACE reads in MiXCR, keeping a single row per CDR3 protein. The sample comprises 2 million or so distinct CDR3 sequences, about 49% of which are singletons, and approximately 2.1% rests with the top ten. This sequence originates from a woman in her thirties or forties in good health. Sequenced input: blood. The rearrangement links TRBV7-9 to TRBJ2-1; 7 nucleotides line up with TRBD2. The CDR3 sequence: CASSLTSENNEQFF. The DNA for the CDR3 is TGTGCCAGCAGCTTAACTAGCGAGAACAATGAGCAGTTCTTC.